The TCR beta chain described here comes from a study of blood T cell repertoires in COVID-19. Germline V gives CDR1 SGHTA, CDR2 FQGTGA. Trimming left V 6 bases short and J 1 base short, with 19 bases between. This CDR3 is built from 17 residues. How the authors handled the data: Estimation of nucleated cell counts was performed using reference gene primer amplification. The repertoire was sequenced with immunoSEQ multiplex PCR; TCRdb's copy has only in-frame clones and lacks some. From that table come the V and J calls and clone size; the DNA was used to work out D and trimming. The data contain roughly 500,000 clones, 89% of them singletons.

The chain recombines TRBV7-3 with TRBJ2-4, with D tentatively TRBD2 (7 bases). The source of this sequence is a man aged 18-30 years with COVID-19, enrolled during active disease. The specimen was peripheral blood. The CDR3: CASSRRGRGAAKNIQYF. The CDR3 DNA reads TGTGCCAGCAGTCGCCGGGGACGGGGGGCGGCCAAAAACATTCAGTACTTC.